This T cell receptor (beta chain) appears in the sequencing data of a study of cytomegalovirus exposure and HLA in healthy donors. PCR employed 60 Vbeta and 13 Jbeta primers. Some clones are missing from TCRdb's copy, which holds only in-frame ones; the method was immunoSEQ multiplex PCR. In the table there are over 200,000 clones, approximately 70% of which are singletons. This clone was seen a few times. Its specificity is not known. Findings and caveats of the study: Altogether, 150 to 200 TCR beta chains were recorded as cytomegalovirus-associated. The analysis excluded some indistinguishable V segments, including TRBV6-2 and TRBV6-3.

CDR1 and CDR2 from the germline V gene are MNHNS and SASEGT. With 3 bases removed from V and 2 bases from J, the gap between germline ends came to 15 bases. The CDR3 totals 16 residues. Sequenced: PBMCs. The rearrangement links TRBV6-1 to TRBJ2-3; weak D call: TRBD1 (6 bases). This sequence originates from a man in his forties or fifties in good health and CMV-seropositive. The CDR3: CASSDPNRDTTDTQYF. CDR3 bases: TGTGCCAGCAGTGATCCGAATCGGGACACCACAGATACGCAGTATTTT.